A single sample is the source of the 9 T cell receptor beta chains below, sequenced in a study of blood T cells in healthy people across ages. The use of a sample-barcoded 5' primer and a J-beta primer mix characterized a second PCR of roughly 6 to 11 cycles. TCRdb processed the 5' RACE reads anew with MiXCR; each CDR3 protein has one entry. Of roughly 680,000 distinct CDR3 sequences in the sample, around 45% were seen once. Sequenced input: blood. All receptors derive from a woman aged 60 to 75 in good health.

J is TRBJ2-7 and V is TRBV7-2; D is tentatively TRBD1 or TRBD2 (6 bases each). The CDR3 runs to 13 residues. V was cut by 4 bases and J by 7 bases, with 14 bases left in between. The germline V gene has CDR1 SGHTA and CDR2 FQGNSA. This CDR3 is CASSSNGGGEQYF. The CDR3 nucleotides read TGTGCCAGCAGCTCAAACGGGGGCGGGGAGCAGTACTTC.

The V gene is TRBV20-1, the J gene TRBJ2-1; D is unclear. Germline V gene data show CDR1 as DFQATT and CDR2 as SNEGSKA (reference sequence). The germline V and J ends were trimmed by 0 bases and 2 bases, with 5 bases remaining between them. The CDR3 covers 13 residues. The CDR3 DNA is TGCAGTGCTAGAGACACCGCCTACAATGAGCAGTTCTTC. Translating gives CSARDTAYNEQFF.

This clonotype was recorded at least ten times. J is TRBJ2-1 and V is TRBV7-2, with 7 nucleotides matching TRBD2. V was pared by 2 bases and J by 3 bases, with 4 bases of the junction left unmatched. The CDR3 is 15 residues long. From germline, CDR1 is SGHTA and CDR2 FQGNSA. Here the CDR3 DNA reads TGTGCCAGCAGCTTATCCGGGACTAACTACAATGAGCAGTTCTTC. It translates to CASSLSGTNYNEQFF.

This clonotype was seen a few times. The chain has TRBV2 and TRBJ2-3; 10 nucleotides align to TRBD2. The CDR3 totals 14 residues. Losses at the gene ends were 6 bases for V and 5 bases for J; bases not matched to a gene: 5. The germline V gene has CDR1 SNHLY and CDR2 FYNNEI. The CDR3 here is CASRGSSGRDTQYF. The CDR3 DNA reads TGTGCCAGCAGGGGGTCTAGCGGGAGAGATACGCAGTATTTT.

The chain combines TRBV7-8 with TRBJ2-7; 10 positions agree with TRBD2. The CDR3 totals 16 residues. The J segment lost 0 bases and the V segment lost 5 bases, leaving 7 bases of the junction unmatched. CDR1 is SGHVS and CDR2 is FQNEAQ in the germline V gene. The CDR3 DNA reads TGTGCCAGCAGCCCGAGGGGACTAGCGCGCTCCTACGAGCAGTACTTC. Amino acid sequence: CASSPRGLARSYEQYF.

V gene TRBV3-1 combines with J gene TRBJ1-2, with D tentatively TRBD1 (5 bases). V shed 2 bases and J shed 5 bases, with 9 bases lying between them. The length of the CDR3 is 13 residues. Germline V gene data show CDR1 as LGHDT and CDR2 as YNNKEL (reference sequence). This chain's CDR3 is CASSQLSGYGYTF. CDR3 sequence (DNA): TGTGCCAGCAGCCAACTGTCAGGGTATGGCTACACCTTC. Drawing the rest from reference TRBV3-1 and TRBJ1-2, the complete variable domain is DTAVSQTPKYLVTQMGNDKSIKCEQNLGHDTMYWYKQDSKKFLKIMFSYNNKELIINETVPNRFSPKSPDKAHLNLHINSLELGDSAVYFCASSQLSGYGYTFGSGTRLTVV.

V usage is TRBV29-1 and J usage is TRBJ2-1; 10 positions agree with TRBD2. This CDR3 spans 15 amino acids. Per the germline V gene, CDR1 is SQVTM and CDR2 is ANQGSEA. V shed 7 bases, J shed 0 bases, and the junction held 6 bases outside the gene matches. For the CDR3, the DNA is TGCAGCGCCACTAGCGGGATGAGCTCCTACAATGAGCAGTTCTTC. Protein product: CSATSGMSSYNEQFF.

This clonotype was detected only a few times. The rearrangement joins TRBV7-8 to TRBJ2-3; 7 bases fit TRBD1. Trimming cost V 0 bases and J 5 bases; bases outside gene matches: 8. Germline loops: CDR1 SGHVS, CDR2 FQNEAQ. The CDR3 length is 16 residues. The chain's CDR3 is CASSLAAARGIDTQYF. The CDR3 nucleotides are TGTGCCAGCAGCTTAGCGGCGGCCAGGGGGATAGATACGCAGTATTTT.

A single count supports this clonotype. The V and J genes are TRBV29-1 and TRBJ1-3; D gene uncertain. With 3 bases removed from V and 0 bases from J, the gap between germline ends came to 9 bases. The CDR3 extends over 14 amino acids. Germline CDR1 reads SQVTM; CDR2 reads ANQGSEA. This chain's CDR3 is CSVDLGVSGNTIYF. The CDR3 DNA reads TGCAGCGTTGATCTAGGTGTCTCTGGAAACACCATATATTTT.